The clone carrying this T cell receptor (beta chain) was seen more than once but under ten times. Its antigen is undetermined. In the PCR, 60 Vbeta and 13 Jbeta primers were used. Only in-frame clones appear in the TCRdb table, and some are missing; sequencing was by immunoSEQ multiplex PCR. The table has approximately 150,000 clones, 70% to 85% seen once. The source of the sample is a study of cytomegalovirus exposure and HLA in healthy donors. Notes on the study in general: Presence/absence results assume similar sequencing depth per donor, which may not hold.

The TCR comes from a woman between 25 and 40 years old in good health and CMV-seronegative. The sample consisted of PBMCs.

Here the CDR3 DNA reads TGCAGCGGTGAGGGCAGGGGGCGCAGCGCCTACAATGAGCAGTTCTTC. It is translated as CSGEGRGRSAYNEQFF. The rearrangement uses TRBV29-1 and TRBJ2-1; 8 positions agree with TRBD1. V gave up 7 bases and J gave up 2 bases; unmatched junction bases: 13. This CDR3 is built from 16 residues. Germline values: CDR1 SQVTM, CDR2 ANQGSEA.